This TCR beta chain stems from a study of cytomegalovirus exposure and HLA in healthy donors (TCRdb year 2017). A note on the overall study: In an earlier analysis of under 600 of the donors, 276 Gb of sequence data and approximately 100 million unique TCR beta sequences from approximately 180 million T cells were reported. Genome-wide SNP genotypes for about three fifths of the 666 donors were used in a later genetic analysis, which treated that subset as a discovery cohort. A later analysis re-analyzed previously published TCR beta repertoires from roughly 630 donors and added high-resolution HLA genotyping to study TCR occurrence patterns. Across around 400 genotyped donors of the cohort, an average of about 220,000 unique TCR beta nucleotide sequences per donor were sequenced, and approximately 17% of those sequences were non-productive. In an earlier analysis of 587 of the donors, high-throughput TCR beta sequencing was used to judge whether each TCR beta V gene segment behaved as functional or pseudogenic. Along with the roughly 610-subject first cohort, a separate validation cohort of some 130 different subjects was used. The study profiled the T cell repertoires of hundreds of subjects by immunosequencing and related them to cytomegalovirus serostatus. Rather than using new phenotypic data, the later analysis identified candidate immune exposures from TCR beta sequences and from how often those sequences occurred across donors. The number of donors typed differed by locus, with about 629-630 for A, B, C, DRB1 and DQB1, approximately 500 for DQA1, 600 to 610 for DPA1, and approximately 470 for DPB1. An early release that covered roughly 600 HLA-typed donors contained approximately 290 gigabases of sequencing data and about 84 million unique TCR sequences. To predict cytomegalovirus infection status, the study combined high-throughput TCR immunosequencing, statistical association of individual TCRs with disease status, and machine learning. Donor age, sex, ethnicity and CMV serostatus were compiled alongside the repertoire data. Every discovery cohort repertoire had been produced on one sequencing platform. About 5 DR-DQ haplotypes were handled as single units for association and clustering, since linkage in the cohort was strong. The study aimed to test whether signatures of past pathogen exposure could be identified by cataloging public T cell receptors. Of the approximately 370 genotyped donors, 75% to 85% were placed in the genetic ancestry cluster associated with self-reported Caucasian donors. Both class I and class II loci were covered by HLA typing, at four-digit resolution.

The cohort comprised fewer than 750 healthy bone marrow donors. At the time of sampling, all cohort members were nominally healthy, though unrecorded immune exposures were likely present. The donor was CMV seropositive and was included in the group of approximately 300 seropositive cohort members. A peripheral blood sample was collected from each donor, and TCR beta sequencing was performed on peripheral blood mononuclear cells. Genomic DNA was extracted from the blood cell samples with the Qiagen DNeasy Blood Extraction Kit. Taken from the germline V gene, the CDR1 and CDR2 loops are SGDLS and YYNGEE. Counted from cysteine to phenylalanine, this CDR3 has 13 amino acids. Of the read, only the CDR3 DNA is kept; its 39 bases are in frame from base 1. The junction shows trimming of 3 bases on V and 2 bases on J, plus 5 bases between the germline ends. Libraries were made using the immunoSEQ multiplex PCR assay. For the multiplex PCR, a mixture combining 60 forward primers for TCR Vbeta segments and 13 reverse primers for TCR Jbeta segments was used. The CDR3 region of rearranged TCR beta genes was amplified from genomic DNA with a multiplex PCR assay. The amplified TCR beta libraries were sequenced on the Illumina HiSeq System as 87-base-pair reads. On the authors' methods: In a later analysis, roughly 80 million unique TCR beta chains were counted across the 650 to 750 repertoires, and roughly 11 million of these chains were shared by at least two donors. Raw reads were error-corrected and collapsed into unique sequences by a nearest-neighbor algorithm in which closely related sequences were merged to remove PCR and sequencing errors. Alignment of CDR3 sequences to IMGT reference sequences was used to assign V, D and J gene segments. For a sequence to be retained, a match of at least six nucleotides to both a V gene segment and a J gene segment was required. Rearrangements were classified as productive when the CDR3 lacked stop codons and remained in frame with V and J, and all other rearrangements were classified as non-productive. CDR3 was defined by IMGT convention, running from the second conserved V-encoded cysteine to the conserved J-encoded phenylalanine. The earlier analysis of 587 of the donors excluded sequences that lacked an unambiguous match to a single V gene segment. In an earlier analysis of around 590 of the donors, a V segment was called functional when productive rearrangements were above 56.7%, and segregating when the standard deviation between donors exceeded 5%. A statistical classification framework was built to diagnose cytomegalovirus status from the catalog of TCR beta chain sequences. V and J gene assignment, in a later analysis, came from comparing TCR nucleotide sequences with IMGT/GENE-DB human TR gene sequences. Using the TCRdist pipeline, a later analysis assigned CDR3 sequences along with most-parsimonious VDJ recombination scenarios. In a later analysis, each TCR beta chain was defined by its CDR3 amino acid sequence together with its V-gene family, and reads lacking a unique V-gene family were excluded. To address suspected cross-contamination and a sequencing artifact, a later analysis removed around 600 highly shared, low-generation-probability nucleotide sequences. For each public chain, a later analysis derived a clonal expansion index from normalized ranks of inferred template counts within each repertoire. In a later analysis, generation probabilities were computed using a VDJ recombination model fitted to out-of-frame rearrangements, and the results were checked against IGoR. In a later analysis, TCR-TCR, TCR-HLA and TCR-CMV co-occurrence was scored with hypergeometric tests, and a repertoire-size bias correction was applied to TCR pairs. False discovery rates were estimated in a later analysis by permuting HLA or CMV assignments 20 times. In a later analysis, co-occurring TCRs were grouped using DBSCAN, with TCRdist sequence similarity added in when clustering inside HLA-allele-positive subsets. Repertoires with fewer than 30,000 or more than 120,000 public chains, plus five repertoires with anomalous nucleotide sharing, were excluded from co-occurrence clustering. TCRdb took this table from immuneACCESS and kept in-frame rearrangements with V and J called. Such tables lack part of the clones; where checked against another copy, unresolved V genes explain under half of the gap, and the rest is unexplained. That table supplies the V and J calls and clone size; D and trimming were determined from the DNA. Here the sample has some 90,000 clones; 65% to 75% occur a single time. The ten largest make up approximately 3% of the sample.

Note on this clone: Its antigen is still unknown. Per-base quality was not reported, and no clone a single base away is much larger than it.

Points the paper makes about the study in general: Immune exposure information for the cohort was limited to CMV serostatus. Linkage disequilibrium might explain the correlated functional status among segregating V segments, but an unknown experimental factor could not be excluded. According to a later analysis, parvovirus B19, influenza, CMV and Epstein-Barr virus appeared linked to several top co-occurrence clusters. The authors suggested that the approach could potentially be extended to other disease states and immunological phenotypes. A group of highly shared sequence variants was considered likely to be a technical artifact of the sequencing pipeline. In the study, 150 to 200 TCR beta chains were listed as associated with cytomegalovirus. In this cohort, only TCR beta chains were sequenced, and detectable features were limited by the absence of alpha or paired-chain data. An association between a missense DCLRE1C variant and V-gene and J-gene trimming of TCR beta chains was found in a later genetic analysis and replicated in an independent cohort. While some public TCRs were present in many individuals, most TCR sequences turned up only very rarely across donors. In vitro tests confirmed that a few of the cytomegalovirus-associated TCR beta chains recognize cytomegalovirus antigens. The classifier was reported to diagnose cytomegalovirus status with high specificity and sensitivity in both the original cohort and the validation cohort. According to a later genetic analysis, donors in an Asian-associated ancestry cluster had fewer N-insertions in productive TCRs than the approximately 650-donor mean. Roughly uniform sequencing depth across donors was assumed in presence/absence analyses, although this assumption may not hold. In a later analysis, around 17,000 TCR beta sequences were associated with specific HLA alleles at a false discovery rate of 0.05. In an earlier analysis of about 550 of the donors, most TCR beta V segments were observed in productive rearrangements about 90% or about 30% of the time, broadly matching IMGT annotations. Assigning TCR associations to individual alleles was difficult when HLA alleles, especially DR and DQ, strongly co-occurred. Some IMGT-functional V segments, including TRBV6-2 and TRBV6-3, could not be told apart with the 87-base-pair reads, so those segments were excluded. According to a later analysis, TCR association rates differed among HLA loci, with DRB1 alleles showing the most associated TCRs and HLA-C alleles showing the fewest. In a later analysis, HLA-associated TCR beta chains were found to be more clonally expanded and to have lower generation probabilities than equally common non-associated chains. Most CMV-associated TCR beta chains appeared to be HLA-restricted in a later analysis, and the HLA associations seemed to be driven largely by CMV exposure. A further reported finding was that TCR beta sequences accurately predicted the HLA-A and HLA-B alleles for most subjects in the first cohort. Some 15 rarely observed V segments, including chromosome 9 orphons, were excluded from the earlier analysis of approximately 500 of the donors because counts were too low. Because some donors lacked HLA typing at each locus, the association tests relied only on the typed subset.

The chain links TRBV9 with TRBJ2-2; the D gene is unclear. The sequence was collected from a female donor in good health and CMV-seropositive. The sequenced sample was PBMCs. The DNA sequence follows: TGTGCCAGCAGCGGTCTTAACACCGGGGAGCTGTTTTTT. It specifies CASSGLNTGELFF.